What follows are 11 T cell receptor beta chains derived from one specimen sequenced in a study of early T cells in non-severe SARS-CoV-2 infection. TCRdb used MiXCR to reprocess the 5' RACE reads, holding one entry per CDR3 protein. The sample consists of roughly 63,000 distinct CDR3 sequences, 13% of them appearing once. The material sequenced was whole blood. All receptors derive from an adult who was a healthcare worker with PCR-confirmed SARS-CoV-2 infection or an uninfected control (not recorded which).

The rearrangement joins TRBV12-3 or TRBV12-4 to TRBJ1-2, with TRBD1 as a possible D gene (5 bases). The CDR3 is 13 residues long. With 6 bases removed from V and 8 bases from J, the gap between germline ends came to 16 bases. The CDR3 reads CASSRGGDRGYTF. CDR3 DNA: TGTGCCAGCAGCCGGGGCGGGGACCGAGGCTACACCTTC.

The chain combines TRBV12-5 with TRBJ1-1; D is unclear. The germline V gene has CDR1 LGHNT and CDR2 FRNRAP. This CDR3 is 11 amino acids long. V was cut by 9 bases and J by 1 base, with 6 bases left in between. The CDR3 coding sequence is TGTGCTAGCGGGGAGAACACTGAAGCTTTCTTT. It codes for CASGENTEAFF. Drawing the rest from reference TRBV12-5 and TRBJ1-1, the complete variable domain is DARVTQTPRHKVTEMGQEVTMRCQPILGHNTVFWYRQTMMQGLELLAYFRNRAPLDDSGMPKDRFSAEMPDATLATLKIQPSEPRDSAVYFCASGENTEAFFGQGTRLTVV.

In this sample, this clonotype turned up many times. The genes are TRBV6-6 and TRBJ2-4; the match to TRBD2 covers 12 bases. Germline CDR1 MNHNY, CDR2 SVGAGI (reference sequence). Unmatched junction bases numbered 6, after V lost 2 bases and J lost 7 bases. The CDR3 runs to 16 residues. CDR3 sequence reads: CASSYDSSGGANIQYF. The CDR3 coding sequence is TGTGCCAGCAGTTACGATTCTAGCGGGGGGGCTAACATTCAGTACTTC.

This clonotype has ten or more counts. The genes are TRBV5-1 and TRBJ1-2, with D uncertain. Germline loops: CDR1 SGHRS, CDR2 YFSETQ. Deletions cut 4 bases from V and 4 bases from J, with 11 bases between. CDR3 length: 13 residues. The CDR3 coding sequence is TGCGCCAGCAGCCAACAGATTTTCTATGGCTACACCTTC. Protein sequence: CASSQQIFYGYTF.

The table lists this clonotype with many counts. The rearrangement joins TRBV5-1 to TRBJ2-5; either TRBD1 or TRBD2 may supply D (5 bases each). CDR1 is SGHRS, CDR2 YFSETQ, per germline. CDR3 size: 15 residues. V was shortened by 0 bases and J by 5 bases, with 14 bases between the two germline ends. The CDR3 DNA sequence: TGCGCCAGCAGCTTGGAAGGCAGGGTAGCGGAGACCCAGTACTTC. Its protein is CASSLEGRVAETQYF.

This clonotype came up a few times. The chain combines TRBV19 with TRBJ2-1; perhaps TRBD1 as D (7 bases). Trimming removed 6 bases from V and 8 bases from J, with 14 bases in between. The CDR3 totals 13 residues. Germline V lookup: CDR1 LNHDA, CDR2 SQIVND (reference sequence). The CDR3 loop is CASSLTRGDEQFF. The CDR3 DNA is TGTGCCAGTAGCCTCACCAGGGGGGATGAGCAGTTCTTC. The full variable domain, rest sourced from reference TRBV19 and TRBJ2-1, is DGGITQSPKYLFRKEGQNVTLSCEQNLNHDAMYWYRQDPGQGLRLIYYSQIVNDFQKGDIAEGYSVSREKKESFPLTVTSAQKNPTAFYLCASSLTRGDEQFFGPGTRLTVL.

The gene calls are TRBV18 and TRBJ1-1; D gene uncertain. Per the germline V gene, CDR1 is KGHSH and CDR2 is LQKENI. The CDR3 length is 15 residues. V lost 3 bases and J lost 2, with 13 bases in between. The DNA for the CDR3 is TGTGCCAGCTCACCCCCGAGAGGTTATAACACTGAAGCTTTCTTT. Protein sequence: CASSPPRGYNTEAFF.

This clonotype was detected only a few times. This sequence joins TRBV9 and TRBJ1-5, with D possibly TRBD1 on 6 matching bases. The ends were cut back, 4 bases at V and 4 bases at J, with 12 bases in the middle. CDR3 length equals 14 residues. Germline V lookup: CDR1 SGDLS, CDR2 YYNGEE. CDR3 DNA sequence: TGTGCCAGCAGCCTGGGGGGCCCTAATCAGCCCCAGCATTTT. It translates to CASSLGGPNQPQHF.

This clonotype showed up many times. The J gene is TRBJ1-2, the V gene TRBV11-2; tentatively, D is TRBD1 (5 bases). V lost 5 bases and J 2 bases, leaving 12 bases between the germline ends. Germline V lookup: CDR1 SGHAT, CDR2 FQNNGV. This CDR3 contains 14 residues. The CDR3, as DNA: TGTGCCAGCAGCCCAGACGGGGGAAACTATGGCTACACCTTC. Amino acid sequence: CASSPDGGNYGYTF. Based on the CDR3 plus reference TRBV11-2 and TRBJ1-2, the full variable domain is EAGVAQSPRYKIIEKRQSVAFWCNPISGHATLYWYQQILGQGPKLLIQFQNNGVVDDSQLPKDRFSAERLKGVDSTLKIQPAKLEDSAVYLCASSPDGGNYGYTFGSGTRLTVV.

This clonotype is medium-sized (0.01 to 0.1%) by share. This chain connects TRBV15 to TRBJ1-2; D is ambiguous. V dropped 0 bases and J dropped 3 bases, with 11 bases sitting between them. Germline V gene data show CDR1 as LNHNV and CDR2 as YYDKDF (reference sequence). The CDR3 consists of 15 residues. The CDR3 DNA reads as TGTGCCACCAGCAGAGATAGCCGTGGGGACTATGGCTACACCTTC. It translates to CATSRDSRGDYGYTF.

This clonotype was counted at least ten times. The chain is built from TRBV29-1 and TRBJ2-2, with D perhaps TRBD2 (5 bases). The germline V and J ends were trimmed by 0 bases and 1 base, with 9 bases remaining between them. CDR1 and CDR2 (germline): SQVTM, ANQGSEA. This CDR3 has 15 amino acids. In nucleotides, the CDR3 is TGCAGCGTTGAAGATCTTACTAGGAACACCGGGGAGCTGTTTTTT. Translating it yields CSVEDLTRNTGELFF.